These 21 T cell receptor beta chains were all obtained from the same sample, sequenced in a study of blood T cell repertoires in COVID-19. Some clones are missing from TCRdb's copy, which holds only in-frame ones; the method was immunoSEQ multiplex PCR. This table holds 250,000 or so clones, approximately 87% found once. The sample consisted of peripheral blood. The receptors originated from a man between 60 and 75 years old with acute or convalescent COVID-19.

The chain uses TRBV2 and TRBJ2-5, with D uncertain. The CDR3 has 14 amino acids. Looked up from germline, CDR1 is SNHLY and CDR2 is FYNNEI. V lost 3 bases to trimming and J lost 2 bases, with 10 bases between them. This CDR3 reads CASSEVRGQETQYF. In DNA, the CDR3 is TGTGCCAGCAGTGAGGTTCGCGGACAAGAGACCCAGTACTTC.

The J gene is TRBJ1-5, the V gene TRBV4-3; D not certain. Between the trimmed V and J ends, which lost 0 bases and 4 bases, there was a span of 4 bases. This CDR3 has 13 amino acids. CDR1 and CDR2 from the germline V gene are LGHNA and YSLEER. The CDR3 spells CASSQDRNQPQHF. The CDR3 DNA is TGCGCCAGCAGCCAAGATCGGAATCAGCCCCAGCATTTT.

The V gene is TRBV11-3, the J gene TRBJ2-3; a weak D match, TRBD2 (5 bases). Germline V gene sequence: CDR1 SGHNT, CDR2 YENEEA. The CDR3 is 16 residues long. Trimming took 1 base from V and 1 from J, leaving 12 bases between them. CDR3 nucleotides: TGTGCCAGCAGCTTAGGGCTAGCAAGCGGCACAGATACGCAGTATTTT. This gives the protein CASSLGLASGTDTQYF.

This chain joins TRBV27 and TRBJ2-6, with a weak D call TRBD2 (5 bases). Trimming pared 1 base from V and 3 bases from J, leaving 7 bases between. Germline V CDR1 and CDR2: MNHEY, SMNVEV (reference sequence). The CDR3 runs 15 residues. The CDR3 here is CASSLWGVGANVLTF. CDR3 nucleotides: TGTGCCAGCAGTTTATGGGGAGTTGGGGCCAACGTCCTGACTTTC.

The chain uses TRBV28 and TRBJ2-1; TRBD1 matches 10 bases. CDR3 size: 16 residues. V lost 4 bases and J lost 6; bases outside the gene matches: 9. Germline CDR1 MDHEN, CDR2 SYDVKM. CDR3 in DNA: TGTGCCAGCAGTTGGCGGGACAGGGGTTTTGCCAATGAGCAGTTCTTC. Translation: CASSWRDRGFANEQFF.

The chain joins TRBV19 to TRBJ1-5; 8 nucleotides line up with TRBD1. The CDR3 is 15 residues long. Germline assignment: CDR1 LNHDA and CDR2 SQIVND (reference sequence). Trimming cost V 5 bases and J 2 bases; bases outside gene matches: 5. The CDR3 region has the DNA TGTGCCAGTAGTTTAGGACAGGGTGGCAATCAGCCCCAGCATTTT. This translates into CASSLGQGGNQPQHF. Combining the CDR3 with reference TRBV19 and TRBJ1-5 gives the whole variable domain DGGITQSPKYLFRKEGQNVTLSCEQNLNHDAMYWYRQDPGQGLRLIYYSQIVNDFQKGDIAEGYSVSREKKESFPLTVTSAQKNPTAFYLCASSLGQGGNQPQHFGDGTRLSIL.

The DNA of the CDR3 is TGTGCCAGCAGCGCGACAAGTAACACTGAAGCTTTCTTT. Its translation: CASSATSNTEAFF. This chain connects TRBV3-1 (or the pseudogene TRBV3-2) to TRBJ1-1; the D is unclear. CDR1 and CDR2 (germline): LGHDT, YNNKEL (reference sequence). The CDR3 has 13 amino acids. Trimming took 5 bases from V and 2 from J, leaving 9 bases between them.

The J gene is TRBJ1-5, the V gene TRBV7-6, with D tentatively TRBD1 (5 bases). The V gene's germline CDR1 is SGHVS and CDR2 FNYEAQ. This CDR3 is built from 14 residues. V was clipped by 1 base and J by 11 bases, with 15 bases between them. The CDR3 coding sequence is TGTGCCAGCAGCTTAGAAGGGGCGGGGGGGACCCAGCATTTT. This gives the protein CASSLEGAGGTQHF.

This clone was picked up one time. V gene TRBV11-2 combines with J gene TRBJ1-2, with TRBD1 identical over 9 bases. Germline V gives CDR1 SGHAT, CDR2 FQNNGV. Trimming at V came to 5 bases and at J to 6 bases, leaving 16 bases not matched to a gene. The CDR3 runs to 17 residues. The CDR3 DNA follows: TGTGCCAGCAGCAACCGGGACAGGGCCCCTCTATTGGATGGCTACACCTTC. Translating gives CASSNRDRAPLLDGYTF. Combining the CDR3 with reference TRBV11-2 and TRBJ1-2 gives the whole variable domain EAGVAQSPRYKIIEKRQSVAFWCNPISGHATLYWYQQILGQGPKLLIQFQNNGVVDDSQLPKDRFSAERLKGVDSTLKIQPAKLEDSAVYLCASSNRDRAPLLDGYTFGSGTRLTVV.

Written as DNA, the CDR3 is TGTGCCAGTAGTGCCCGGACAGGGGAGTGGGGCTACACCTTC. Translation: CASSARTGEWGYTF. V is TRBV19 and J is TRBJ1-2, with 9 bases that match TRBD1. Germline CDR1 reads LNHDA; CDR2 reads SQIVND (reference sequence). The CDR3 consists of 14 residues. Trimming removed 5 bases from V and 8 bases from J; junction bases left unmatched: 9.

The chain joins TRBV6-5 to TRBJ1-6; 7 bases agree with TRBD1. V dropped 6 bases and J dropped 9; count of bases not matched to a gene: 11. The CDR3 is 15 residues long. Germline CDR1 MNHEY, CDR2 SVGAGI. The CDR3 spells CASRGQDLTASPLHF. Written as DNA, the CDR3 is TGTGCCAGCAGAGGACAGGACCTCACTGCTTCACCCCTCCACTTT.

This clone was seen once. The rearrangement links TRBV11-1 to TRBJ2-5; D might be TRBD1 (5 bases). Trimming cost V 5 bases and J 1 base, with 14 bases left between them. Germline values: CDR1 SGHAT, CDR2 FQDESV (reference sequence). CDR3 length equals 15 residues. This CDR3 reads CASSREAGSQETQYF. CDR3 DNA sequence: TGTGCCAGCAGCCGTGAAGCAGGGTCCCAAGAGACCCAGTACTTC.

This clone has more than one count but fewer than ten. The chain recombines TRBV5-6 with TRBJ2-7; 8 positions match TRBD2. V lost 0 bases, J lost 7 bases, and 3 bases stayed unmatched. Germline-derived CDR1 and CDR2 are SGHDT and YYEEEE. This CDR3 is 13 amino acids long. CDR3 nucleotides: TGTGCCAGCAGCTTGGTAATAGCGGGGGAGCAGTACTTC. Its protein product is CASSLVIAGEQYF.

The gene calls are TRBV6-5 and TRBJ1-2; TRBD1 matches at 9 bases. After removal of 7 bases from V and 6 bases from J, the junction contained 9 bases not matched to a gene. Germline CDR1 reads MNHEY; CDR2 reads SVGAGI. This CDR3 has 14 amino acids. The CDR3: CASTQNRGQNGYTF. The CDR3 DNA is TGTGCCAGCACCCAGAACAGGGGGCAGAATGGCTACACCTTC.

CDR3 DNA: TGTGCCAGCACCGACAGGACTGAAGCTTTCTTT. Translated, it gives CASTDRTEAFF. The chain combines TRBV28 with TRBJ1-1; possibly TRBD1 for D (6 bases). V lost 7 bases, J lost 5 bases, and 8 bases lay in between. Germline lookup yields CDR1 MDHEN and CDR2 SYDVKM. The CDR3 length is 11 residues.

There are a few counts of this clone. The chain recombines TRBV7-9 with TRBJ2-7; 7 bases align to TRBD1. The CDR3 is made up of 11 amino acids. Germline lookup yields CDR1 SEHNR and CDR2 FQNEAQ (reference sequence). After removal of 4 bases from V and 7 bases from J, the junction contained 1 base not matched to a gene. The CDR3 region is CASSSTGEQYF. DNA for the CDR3: TGTGCCAGCAGCTCGACAGGGGAGCAGTACTTC. The whole variable domain, filled in from reference TRBV7-9 and TRBJ2-7, reads DTGVSQNPRHKITKRGQNVTFRCDPISEHNRLYWYRQTLGQGPEFLTYFQNEAQLEKSRLLSDRFSAERPKGSFSTLEIQRTEQGDSAMYLCASSSTGEQYFGPGTRLTVT.

The chain combines TRBV30 with TRBJ1-5, with D possibly TRBD1 on 6 matching bases. V was pared by 2 bases and J by 4 bases, with 18 bases between. From germline, CDR1 is GTSNPN and CDR2 SVGIG (reference sequence). The CDR3 is made up of 16 amino acids. As DNA, the CDR3 is TGTGCCTGGAGTATCAATCAGGGGTCGAGAAATCAGCCCCAGCATTTT. Its translation: CAWSINQGSRNQPQHF.

The V gene is TRBV3-1 (or the pseudogene TRBV3-2), the J gene TRBJ2-7; TRBD2 matches 7 bases. Germline lookup yields CDR1 LGHDT and CDR2 YNNKEL (reference sequence). This CDR3 has 15 residues. The junction had 9 bases not matched to a gene; V was cut back by 3 bases and J by 4 bases. CDR3 protein: CASSQGASGPYEQYF. DNA of the CDR3: TGTGCCAGCAGCCAGGGCGCTAGCGGACCATACGAGCAGTACTTC.

The chain has TRBV6-5 and TRBJ2-1, with 13 bases matching TRBD2. The trim removed 4 bases at V and 7 bases at J, leaving 4 bases unmatched. The CDR3 totals 15 residues. Germline V lookup: CDR1 MNHEY, CDR2 SVGAGI. CDR3 nucleotide sequence: TGTGCCAGCAGTTCCCAGGGACTAGCGGGGAATGAGCAGTTCTTC. Encoded protein: CASSSQGLAGNEQFF.

This clone appeared a few times. This chain uses TRBV24-1 with TRBJ2-7, with D possibly TRBD1 on 5 matching bases. This CDR3 spans 14 amino acids. V lost 6 bases to trimming and J lost 5 bases, with 16 bases between them. Germline V lookup: CDR1 KGHDR, CDR2 SFDVKD. In nucleotides, the CDR3 is TGTGCCACCAGTTCGGGCAGGGTGAACGACGAGCAGTACTTC. Its protein product is CATSSGRVNDEQYF.

This chain uses TRBV18 with TRBJ2-1; TRBD2 matches 15 bases. Germline V CDR1 and CDR2: KGHSH, LQKENI. The CDR3 sequence is 19 residues long. The V segment lost 3 bases and the J segment 1 base; nucleotides outside the gene matches: 7. This CDR3 is CASSPPLGLAGGSYNEQFF. The DNA of the CDR3 is TGTGCCAGCTCACCCCCCCTGGGACTAGCGGGAGGATCCTACAATGAGCAGTTCTTC.